This TCR beta chain was documented in a study of blood T cell repertoires in COVID-19. The wider study: PBMCs, B-cell-depleted T cells, or T cells were the source of the cDNA or gDNA that made up the material.

Generated by immunoSEQ multiplex PCR, the TCRdb table keeps only in-frame clones and is missing some. The sample has over 250,000 clones, 65% to 90% seen once. Germline V lookup: CDR1 SGHTS, CDR2 YDEGEE. The CDR3 has 9 amino acids. V shed 6 bases and J shed 7 bases, with 5 bases lying between them. The material sequenced was peripheral blood. The chain joins TRBV5-8 to TRBJ2-7; no clear D gene. This receptor was taken from a man between 45 and 60 years old with active or convalescent COVID-19. The CDR3 sequence: CASKLEQYF. The CDR3 coding sequence is TGTGCCAGCAAATTAGAGCAGTACTTC.